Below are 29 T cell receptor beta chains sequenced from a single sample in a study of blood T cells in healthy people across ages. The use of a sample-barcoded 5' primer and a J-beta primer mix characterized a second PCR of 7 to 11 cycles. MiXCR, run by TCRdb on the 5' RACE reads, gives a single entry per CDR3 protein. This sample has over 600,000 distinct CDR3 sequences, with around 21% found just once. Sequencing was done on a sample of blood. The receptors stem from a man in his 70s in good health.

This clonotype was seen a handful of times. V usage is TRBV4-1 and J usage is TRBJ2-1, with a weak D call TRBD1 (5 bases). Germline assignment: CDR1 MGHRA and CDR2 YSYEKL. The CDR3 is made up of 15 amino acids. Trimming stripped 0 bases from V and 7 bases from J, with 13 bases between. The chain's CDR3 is CASSQDGADRNEQFF. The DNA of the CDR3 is TGCGCCAGCAGCCAAGATGGGGCGGACCGGAATGAGCAGTTCTTC.

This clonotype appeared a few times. The CDR3 coding sequence is TGTGTCACCAGCTTAGCGGCCTCCTACGAGCAGTACTTC. Protein product: CVTSLAASYEQYF. This sequence joins TRBV12-3 or TRBV12-4 and TRBJ2-5; tentatively, D is TRBD2 (6 bases). The J call may not be correct, given that the DNA end is closer to TRBJ2-7. This CDR3 has 13 amino acids.

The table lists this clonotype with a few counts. CDR3 in DNA: TGCGCCAGCAGCTTGGTAGGGGGCGGCGATGAGCAGTTCTTC. This sequence encodes CASSLVGGGDEQFF. The chain joins TRBV5-1 to TRBJ2-1; TRBD1 agrees at 7 bases. Germline lookup yields CDR1 SGHRS and CDR2 YFSETQ. V shed 0 bases, J shed 8 bases, and the junction held 5 bases outside the gene matches. The CDR3 extends over 14 amino acids.

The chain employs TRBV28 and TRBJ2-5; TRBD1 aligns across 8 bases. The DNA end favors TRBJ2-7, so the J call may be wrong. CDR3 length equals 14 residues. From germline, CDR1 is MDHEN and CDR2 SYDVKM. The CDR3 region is CASTRQGFSYEQYF. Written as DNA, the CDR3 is TGTGCCAGCACCAGACAGGGGTTTTCCTACGAGCAGTACTTC.

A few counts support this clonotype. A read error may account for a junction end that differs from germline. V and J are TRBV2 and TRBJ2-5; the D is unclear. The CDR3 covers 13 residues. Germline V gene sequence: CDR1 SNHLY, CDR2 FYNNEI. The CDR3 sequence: CASSVAVQETQCF. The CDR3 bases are TGTGCCAGCTCGGTGGCTGTACAAGAGACCCAGTGCTTC.

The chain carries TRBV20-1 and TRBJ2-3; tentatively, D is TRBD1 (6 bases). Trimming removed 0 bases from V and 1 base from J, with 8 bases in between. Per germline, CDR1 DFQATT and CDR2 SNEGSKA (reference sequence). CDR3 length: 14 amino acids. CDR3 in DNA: TGCAGTGCTAGAGATGGACAGCGCACAGATACGCAGTATTTT. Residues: CSARDGQRTDTQYF.

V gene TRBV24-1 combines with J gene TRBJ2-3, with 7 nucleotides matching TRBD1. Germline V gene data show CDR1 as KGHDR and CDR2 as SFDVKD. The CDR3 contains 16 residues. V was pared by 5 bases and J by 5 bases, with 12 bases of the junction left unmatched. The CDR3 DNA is TGTGCCACCAGTGGCACAGGGGTCCTTTCAAGAGATACGCAGTATTTT. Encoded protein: CATSGTGVLSRDTQYF.

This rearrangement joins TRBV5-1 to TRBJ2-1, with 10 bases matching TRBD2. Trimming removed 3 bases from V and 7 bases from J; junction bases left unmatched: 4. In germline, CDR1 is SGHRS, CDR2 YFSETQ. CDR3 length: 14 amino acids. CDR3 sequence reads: CASSSASGSNEQFF. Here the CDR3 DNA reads TGCGCCAGCAGCTCGGCTAGCGGGAGTAATGAGCAGTTCTTC.

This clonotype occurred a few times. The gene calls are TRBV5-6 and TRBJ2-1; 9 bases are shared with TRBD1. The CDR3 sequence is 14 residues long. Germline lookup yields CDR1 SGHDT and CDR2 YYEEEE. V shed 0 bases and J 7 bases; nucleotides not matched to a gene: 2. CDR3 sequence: CASSLGGQGNEQFF. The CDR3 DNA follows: TGTGCCAGCAGCTTGGGTGGACAGGGGAATGAGCAGTTCTTC.

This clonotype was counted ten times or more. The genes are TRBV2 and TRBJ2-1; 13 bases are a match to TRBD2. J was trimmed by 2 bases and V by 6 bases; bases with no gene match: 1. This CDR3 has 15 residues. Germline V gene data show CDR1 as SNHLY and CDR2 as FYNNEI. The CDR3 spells CASRGLAGTYNEQFF. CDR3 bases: TGTGCCAGCAGGGGACTAGCGGGGACCTACAATGAGCAGTTCTTC.

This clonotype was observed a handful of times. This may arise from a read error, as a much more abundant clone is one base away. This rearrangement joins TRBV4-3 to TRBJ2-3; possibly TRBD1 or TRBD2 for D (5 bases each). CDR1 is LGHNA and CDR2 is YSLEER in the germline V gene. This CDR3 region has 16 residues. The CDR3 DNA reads TGCGCCGGCAGCCAAGATTCCGGGGCCAGCACAGATACGCAGTATTTT. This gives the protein CAGSQDSGASTDTQYF.

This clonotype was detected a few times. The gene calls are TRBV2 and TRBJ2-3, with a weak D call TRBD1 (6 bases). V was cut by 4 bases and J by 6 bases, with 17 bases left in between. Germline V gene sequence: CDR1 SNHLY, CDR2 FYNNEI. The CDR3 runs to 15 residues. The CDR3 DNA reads TGTGCCAGCAGTGTGACCAGGGGCCCCGGGGATACGCAGTATTTT. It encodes CASSVTRGPGDTQYF.

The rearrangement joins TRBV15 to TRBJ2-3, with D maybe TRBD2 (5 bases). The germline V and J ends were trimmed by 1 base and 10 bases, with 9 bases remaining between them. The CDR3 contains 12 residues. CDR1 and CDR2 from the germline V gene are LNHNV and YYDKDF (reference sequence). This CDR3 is CATSRVGGSQYF. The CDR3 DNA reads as TGTGCCACCAGCAGAGTAGGAGGCTCGCAGTATTTT.

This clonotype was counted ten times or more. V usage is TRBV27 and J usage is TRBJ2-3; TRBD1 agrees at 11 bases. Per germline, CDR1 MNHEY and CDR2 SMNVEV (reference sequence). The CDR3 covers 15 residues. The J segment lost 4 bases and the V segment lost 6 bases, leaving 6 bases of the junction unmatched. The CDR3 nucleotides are TGTGCCAGCAGCTCCGGGACAGGGGGTGCAGATACGCAGTATTTT. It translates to CASSSGTGGADTQYF.

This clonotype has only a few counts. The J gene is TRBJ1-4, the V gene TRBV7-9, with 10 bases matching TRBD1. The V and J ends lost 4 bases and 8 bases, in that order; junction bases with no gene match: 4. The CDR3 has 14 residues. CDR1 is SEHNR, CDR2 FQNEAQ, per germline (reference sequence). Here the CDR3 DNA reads TGTGCCAGCAGCTCGGACAGGGGGACCGAAAAACTGTTTTTT. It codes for CASSSDRGTEKLFF.

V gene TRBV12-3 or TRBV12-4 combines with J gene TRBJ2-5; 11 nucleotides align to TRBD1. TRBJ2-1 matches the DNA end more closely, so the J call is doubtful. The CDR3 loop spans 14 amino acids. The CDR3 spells CASTAGTGGNEQFF. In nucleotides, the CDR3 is TGTGCCAGCACCGCCGGGACAGGGGGCAATGAGCAGTTCTTC.

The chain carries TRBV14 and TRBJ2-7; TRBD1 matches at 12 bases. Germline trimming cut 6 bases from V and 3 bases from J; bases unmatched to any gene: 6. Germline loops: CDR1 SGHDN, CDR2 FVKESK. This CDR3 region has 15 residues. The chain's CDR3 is CASRSGTGGFYEQYF. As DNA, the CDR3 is TGTGCCAGCAGGTCCGGGACAGGGGGCTTCTACGAGCAGTACTTC. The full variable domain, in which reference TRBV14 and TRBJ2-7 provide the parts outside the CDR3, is EAGVTQFPSHSVIEKGQTVTLRCDPISGHDNLYWYRRVMGKEIKFLLHFVKESKQDESGMPNNRFLAERTGGTYSTLKVQPAELEDSGVYFCASRSGTGGFYEQYFGPGTRLTVT.

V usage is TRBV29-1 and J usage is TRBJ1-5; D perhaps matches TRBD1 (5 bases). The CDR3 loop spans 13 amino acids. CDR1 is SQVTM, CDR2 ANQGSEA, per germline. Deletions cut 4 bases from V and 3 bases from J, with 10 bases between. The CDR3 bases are TGCAGCGTTGCAACCGGGACCAATCAGCCCCAGCATTTT. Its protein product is CSVATGTNQPQHF.

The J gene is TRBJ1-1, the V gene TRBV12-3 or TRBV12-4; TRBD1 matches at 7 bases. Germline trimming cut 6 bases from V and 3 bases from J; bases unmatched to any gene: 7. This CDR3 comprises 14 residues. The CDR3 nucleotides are TGTGCCAGCAGAAAGACAGGGAGGGACACTGAAGCTTTCTTT. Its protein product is CASRKTGRDTEAFF.

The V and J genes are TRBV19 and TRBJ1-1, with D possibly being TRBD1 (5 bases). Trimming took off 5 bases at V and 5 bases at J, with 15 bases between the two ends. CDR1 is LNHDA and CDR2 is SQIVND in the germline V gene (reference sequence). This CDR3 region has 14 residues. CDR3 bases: TGTGCCAGTAGTTCGCCAGCAGGGTTGACTGAAGCTTTCTTT. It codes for CASSSPAGLTEAFF.

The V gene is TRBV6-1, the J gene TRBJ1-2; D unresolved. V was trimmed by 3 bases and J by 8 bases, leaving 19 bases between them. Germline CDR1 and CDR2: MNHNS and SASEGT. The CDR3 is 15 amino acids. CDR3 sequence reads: CASSDLSRVPRGYTF. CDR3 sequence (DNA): TGTGCCAGCAGTGATCTGTCGCGGGTACCGCGCGGCTACACCTTC.

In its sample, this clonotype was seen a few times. The CDR3 DNA reads TGTGCCAGCAGCAAATTGGGGGGGGACTACAATGAGCAGTTCTTC. This sequence encodes CASSKLGGDYNEQFF. This rearrangement joins TRBV21-1 to TRBJ2-1; TRBD1 is taken as the D call from the table, unchecked against the DNA. TRBV21-1 is a pseudogene. This CDR3 spans 15 amino acids.

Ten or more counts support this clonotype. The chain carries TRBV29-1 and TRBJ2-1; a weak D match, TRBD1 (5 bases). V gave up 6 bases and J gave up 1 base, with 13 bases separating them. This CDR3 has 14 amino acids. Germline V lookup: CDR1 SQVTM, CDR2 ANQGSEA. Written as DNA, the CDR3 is TGCAGCGTGATAGGGGCTTGGTCCTACAATGAGCAGTTCTTC. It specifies CSVIGAWSYNEQFF.

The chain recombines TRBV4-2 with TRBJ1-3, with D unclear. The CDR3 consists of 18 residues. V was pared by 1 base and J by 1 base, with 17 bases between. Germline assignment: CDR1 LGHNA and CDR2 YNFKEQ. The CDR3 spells CASSQAHSSGMSGNTIYF. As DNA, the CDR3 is TGTGCCAGCAGCCAAGCCCACAGCTCGGGGATGTCTGGAAACACCATATATTTT.

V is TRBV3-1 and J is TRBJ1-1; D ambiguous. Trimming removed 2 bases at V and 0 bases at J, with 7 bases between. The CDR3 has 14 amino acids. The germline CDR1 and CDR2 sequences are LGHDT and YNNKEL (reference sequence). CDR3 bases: TGTGCCAGCAGCCAACAGAATATGAACACTGAAGCTTTCTTT. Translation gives CASSQQNMNTEAFF.

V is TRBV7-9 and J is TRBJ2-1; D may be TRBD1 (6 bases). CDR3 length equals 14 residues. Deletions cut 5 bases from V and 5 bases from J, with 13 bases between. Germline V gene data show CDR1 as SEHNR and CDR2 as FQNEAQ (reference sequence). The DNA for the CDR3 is TGTGCCAGCAGCCTCGACAGGTTTAACAATGAGCAGTTCTTC. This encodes CASSLDRFNNEQFF.

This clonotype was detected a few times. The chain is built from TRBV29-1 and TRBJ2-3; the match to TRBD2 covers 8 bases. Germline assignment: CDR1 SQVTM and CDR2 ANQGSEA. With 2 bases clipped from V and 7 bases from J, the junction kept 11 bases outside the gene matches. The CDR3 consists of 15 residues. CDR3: CSVEMGAGGSNTQYF. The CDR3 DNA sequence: TGCAGCGTTGAAATGGGTGCGGGAGGATCAAATACGCAGTATTTT.

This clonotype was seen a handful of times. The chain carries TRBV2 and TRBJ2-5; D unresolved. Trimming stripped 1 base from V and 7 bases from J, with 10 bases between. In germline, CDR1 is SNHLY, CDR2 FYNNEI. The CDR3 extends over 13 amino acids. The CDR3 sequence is CASSEGQTWTQYF. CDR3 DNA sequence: TGTGCCAGCAGTGAAGGGCAGACGTGGACCCAGTACTTC. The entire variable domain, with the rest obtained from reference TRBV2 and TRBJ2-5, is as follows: EPEVTQTPSHQVTQMGQEVILRCVPISNHLYFYWYRQILGQKVEFLVSFYNNEISEKSEIFDDQFSVERPDGSNFTLKIRSTKLEDSAMYFCASSEGQTWTQYFGPGTRLLVL.

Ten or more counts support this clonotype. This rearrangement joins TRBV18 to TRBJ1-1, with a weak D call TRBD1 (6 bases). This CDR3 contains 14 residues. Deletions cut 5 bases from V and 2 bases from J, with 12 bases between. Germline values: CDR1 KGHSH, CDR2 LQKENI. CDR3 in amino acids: CASSSQGTNTEAFF. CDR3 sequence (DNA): TGTGCCAGCTCAAGCCAGGGGACCAACACTGAAGCTTTCTTT.